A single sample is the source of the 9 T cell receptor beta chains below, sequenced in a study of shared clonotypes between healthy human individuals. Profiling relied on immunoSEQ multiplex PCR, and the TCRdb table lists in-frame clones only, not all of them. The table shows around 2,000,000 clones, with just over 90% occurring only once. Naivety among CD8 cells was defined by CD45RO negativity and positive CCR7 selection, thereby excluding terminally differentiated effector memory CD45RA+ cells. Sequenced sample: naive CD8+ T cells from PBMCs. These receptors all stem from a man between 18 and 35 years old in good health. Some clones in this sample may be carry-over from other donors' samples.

CDR3 nucleotides: TGTGCCAGCAGCTCAGTAGGGAGCTCCTACAATGAGCAGTTCTTC. Its translation is CASSSVGSSYNEQFF. The V and J genes are TRBV7-9 and TRBJ2-1; possible D gene TRBD2, 5 bases. Germline V lookup: CDR1 SEHNR, CDR2 FQNEAQ (reference sequence). CDR3 length equals 15 residues. Trimming took 4 bases from V and 0 from J, leaving 10 bases between them.

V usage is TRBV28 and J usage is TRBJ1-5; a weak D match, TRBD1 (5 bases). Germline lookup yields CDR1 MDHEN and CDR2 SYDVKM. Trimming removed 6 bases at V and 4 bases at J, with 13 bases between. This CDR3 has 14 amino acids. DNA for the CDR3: TGTGCCAGCAGCCTGGGACCGCAAAATCAGCCCCAGCATTTT. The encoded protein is CASSLGPQNQPQHF.

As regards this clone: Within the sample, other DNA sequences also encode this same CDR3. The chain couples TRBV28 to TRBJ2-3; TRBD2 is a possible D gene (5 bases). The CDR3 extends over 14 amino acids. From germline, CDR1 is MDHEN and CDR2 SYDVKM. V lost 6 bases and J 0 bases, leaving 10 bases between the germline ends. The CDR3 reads CASSQRRSTDTQYF. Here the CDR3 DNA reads TGTGCCAGCAGCCAGCGGAGAAGCACAGATACGCAGTATTTT.

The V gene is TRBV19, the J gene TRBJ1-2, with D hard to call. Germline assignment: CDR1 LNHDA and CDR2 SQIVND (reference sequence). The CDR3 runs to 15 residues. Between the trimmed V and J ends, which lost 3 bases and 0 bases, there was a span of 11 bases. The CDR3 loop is CASSIWARANYGYTF. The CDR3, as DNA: TGTGCCAGTAGTATTTGGGCAAGAGCTAACTATGGCTACACCTTC.

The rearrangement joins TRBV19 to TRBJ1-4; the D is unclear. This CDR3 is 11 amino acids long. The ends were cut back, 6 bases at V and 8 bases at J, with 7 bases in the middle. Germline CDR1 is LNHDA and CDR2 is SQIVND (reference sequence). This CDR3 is CASSLWEKLFF. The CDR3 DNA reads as TGTGCCAGTAGCCTCTGGGAAAAACTGTTTTTT.

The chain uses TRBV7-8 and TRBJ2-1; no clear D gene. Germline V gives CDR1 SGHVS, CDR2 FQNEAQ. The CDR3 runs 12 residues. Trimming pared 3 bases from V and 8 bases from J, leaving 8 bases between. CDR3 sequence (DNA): TGTGCCAGCAGCTTGCAGCTCCATGAGCAGTTCTTC. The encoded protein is CASSLQLHEQFF.

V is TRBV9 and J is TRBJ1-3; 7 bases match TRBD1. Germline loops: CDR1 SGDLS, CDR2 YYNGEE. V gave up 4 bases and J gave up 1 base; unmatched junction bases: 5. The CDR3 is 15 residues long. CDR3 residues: CASSLSGGSGNTIYF. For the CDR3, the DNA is TGTGCCAGCAGCCTCTCAGGGGGGTCTGGAAACACCATATATTTT. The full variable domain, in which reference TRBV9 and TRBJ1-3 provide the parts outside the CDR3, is DSGVTQTPKHLITATGQRVTLRCSPRSGDLSVYWYQQSLDQGLQFLIQYYNGEERAKGNILERFSAQQFPDLHSELNLSSLELGDSALYFCASSLSGGSGNTIYFGEGSWLTVV.

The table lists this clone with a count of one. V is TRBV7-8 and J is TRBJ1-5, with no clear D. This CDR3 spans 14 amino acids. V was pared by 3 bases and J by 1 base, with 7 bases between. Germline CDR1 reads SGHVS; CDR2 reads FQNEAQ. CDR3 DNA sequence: TGTGCCAGCAGCTTTTCGGGCAGCAATCAGCCCCAGCATTTT. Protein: CASSFSGSNQPQHF.

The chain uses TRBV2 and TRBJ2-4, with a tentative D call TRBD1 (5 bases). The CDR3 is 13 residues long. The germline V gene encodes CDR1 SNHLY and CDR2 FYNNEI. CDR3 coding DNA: TGTGCTTCTAATGGGGCCGGCAAAAACATTCAGTACTTC. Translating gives CASNGAGKNIQYF.